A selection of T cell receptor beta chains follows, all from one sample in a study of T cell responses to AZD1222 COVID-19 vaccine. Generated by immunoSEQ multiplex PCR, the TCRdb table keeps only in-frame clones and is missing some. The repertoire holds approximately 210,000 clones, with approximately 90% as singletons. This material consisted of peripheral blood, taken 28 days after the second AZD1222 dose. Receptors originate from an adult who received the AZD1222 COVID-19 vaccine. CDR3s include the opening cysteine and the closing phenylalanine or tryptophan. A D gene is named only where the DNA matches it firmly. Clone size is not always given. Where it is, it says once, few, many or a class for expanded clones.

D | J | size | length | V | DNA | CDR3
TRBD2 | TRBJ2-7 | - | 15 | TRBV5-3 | TGTGCCAGAGGACCCCCGACTAGCGGGAAGTACGAGCAGTACTTC | CARGPPTSGKYEQYF
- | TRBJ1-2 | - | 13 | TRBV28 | TGTGCCAGCAGCACTTGGACCGACTATGGCTACACCTTC | CASSTWTDYGYTF
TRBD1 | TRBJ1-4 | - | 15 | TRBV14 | TGTGCCAGCAGCCAAGACAGGGGGTCGGGTGAAAAACTGTTTTTT | CASSQDRGSGEKLFF
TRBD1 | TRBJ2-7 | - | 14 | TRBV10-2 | TGCGCCAGCAGTACCGGGACAGGGGGCTTCGAGCAGTACTTC | CASSTGTGGFEQYF
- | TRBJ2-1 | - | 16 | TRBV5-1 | TGCGCCAGCAGCTTCACCTGGGAGCCCGGGTACAATGAGCAGTTCTTC | CASSFTWEPGYNEQFF
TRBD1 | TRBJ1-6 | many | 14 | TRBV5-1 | TGCGCCAGCAGCCGGGCAGGGGGGAATTCACCCCTCCACTTT | CASSRAGGNSPLHF
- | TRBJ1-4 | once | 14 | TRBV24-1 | TGTGCCACCAGTGATTCCGCCCTGGGTGAAAAACTGTTTTTT | CATSDSALGEKLFF
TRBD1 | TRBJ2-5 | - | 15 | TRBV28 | TGTGCCAGCAGTTTCCGGGACAGGGATTGGAAGACCCAGTACTTC | CASSFRDRDWKTQYF
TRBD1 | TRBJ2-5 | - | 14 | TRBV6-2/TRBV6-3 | TGTGCCAGCAGTTTCGGACAGGGCGAGTGGACCCAGTACTTC | CASSFGQGEWTQYF
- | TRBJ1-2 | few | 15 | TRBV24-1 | TGTGCCACCAGTGATTCGGGCAGGGAGCACTATGGCTACACCTTC | CATSDSGREHYGYTF
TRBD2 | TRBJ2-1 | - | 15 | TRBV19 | TGTGCCAGTAGTACGCTAGCGGGAGAGGGCTATGAGCAGTTCTTC | CASSTLAGEGYEQFF
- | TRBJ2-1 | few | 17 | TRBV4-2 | TGTGCCAGCAGCCAAGATGGAGGGTTACACTCCTACAATGAGCAGTTCTTC | CASSQDGGLHSYNEQFF
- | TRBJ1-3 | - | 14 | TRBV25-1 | TGTGCCAGCAGCGGAGGTGGCTCTGGAAACACCATATATTTT | CASSGGGSGNTIYF
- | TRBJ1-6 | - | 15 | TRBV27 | TGTGCCAGCCCCCAACAGGGTTGCTATAATTCACCCCTCCACTTT | CASPQQGCYNSPLHF
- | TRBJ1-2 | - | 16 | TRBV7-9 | TGTGCCAGCAGCTTAAGTGGGACTTCCTCGGGCTATGGCTACACCTTC | CASSLSGTSSGYGYTF
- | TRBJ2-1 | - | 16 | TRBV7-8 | TGTGCCAGCAGCCGATCAAATAGCTCCTCGTACAATGAGCAGTTCTTC | CASSRSNSSSYNEQFF
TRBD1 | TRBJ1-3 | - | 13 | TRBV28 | TGTGCCAGCAGTCGGGACAGGGAATACACCATATATTTT | CASSRDREYTIYF
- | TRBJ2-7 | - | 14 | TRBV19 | TGTGCCAGTAGTATCTCAGGACAGTCCTACGAGCAGTACTTC | CASSISGQSYEQYF
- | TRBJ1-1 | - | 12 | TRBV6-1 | TGTGCCAGCAGCGAAGGGGGGACTGAAGCTTTCTTT | CASSEGGTEAFF
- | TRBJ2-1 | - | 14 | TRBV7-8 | TGTGCCAGCAGCTTACATGGGGGCTGGGATGAGCAGTTCTTC | CASSLHGGWDEQFF
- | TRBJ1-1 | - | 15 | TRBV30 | TGTGCCTGGCGTCCTGGGGAGGGCAGGTCCCCTGAAGCTTTCTTT | CAWRPGEGRSPEAFF
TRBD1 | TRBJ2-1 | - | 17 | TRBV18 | TGTGCCAGCTCACCACTGGGACAGGGGGACTCCTACAATGAGCAGTTCTTC | CASSPLGQGDSYNEQFF
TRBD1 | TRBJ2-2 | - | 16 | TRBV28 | TGTGCCAGCAGTTTGGGCGCAGGGGGTTACACCGGGGAGCTGTTTTTT | CASSLGAGGYTGELFF
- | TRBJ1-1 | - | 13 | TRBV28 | TGTGCCAGCAGTTACAGGGTGAACACTGAAGCTTTCTTT | CASSYRVNTEAFF
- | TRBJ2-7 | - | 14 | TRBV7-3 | TGTGCCAGCAGCGCAGCGGGTCCCTCCTACGAGCAGTACTTC | CASSAAGPSYEQYF
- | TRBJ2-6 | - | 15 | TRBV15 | TGTGCCACCAGCCCCGGGGGCTCTGGGGCCAACGTCCTGACTTTC | CATSPGGSGANVLTF
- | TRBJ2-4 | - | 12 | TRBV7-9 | TGTGCCAGCAGATCCCGGGAAAACATTCAGTACTTC | CASRSRENIQYF
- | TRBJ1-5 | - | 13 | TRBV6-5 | TGTGCCAGCAGCCTCGACAGGCTTCAGCCCCAGCATTTT | CASSLDRLQPQHF
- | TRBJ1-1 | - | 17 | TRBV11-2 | TGTGCCAGCAGCCCGTACGCCCGGGGCGGGACGAACACTGAAGCTTTCTTT | CASSPYARGGTNTEAFF